A single sample is the source of the 17 T cell receptor beta chains below, sequenced in a study of blood T cell repertoires in COVID-19. Repertoires were generated with immunoSEQ multiplex PCR, while TCRdb's copy carries only in-frame clones and drops some. The repertoire has around 320,000 clones, about 85% of them found once; the top ten carry roughly 2.1%. Sequencing used peripheral blood. Receptor source: a man aged 18 to 29 with active or convalescent COVID-19.

This clone was detected only a few times. The chain has TRBV18 and TRBJ1-1, with TRBD1 as a possible D gene (6 bases). The germline V gene has CDR1 KGHSH and CDR2 LQKENI. With 3 bases removed from V and 1 base from J, the gap between germline ends came to 12 bases. The CDR3 is 15 amino acids. The CDR3 nucleotides read TGTGCCAGCTCACCGCTGACAGGCAGGAACACTGAAGCTTTCTTT. Translation: CASSPLTGRNTEAFF.

V gene TRBV5-1 combines with J gene TRBJ2-7; maybe TRBD1 (6 bases). V was cut by 0 bases and J by 5 bases, with 12 bases left in between. This CDR3 contains 14 residues. The germline CDR1 and CDR2 sequences are SGHRS and YFSETQ. Here the CDR3 DNA reads TGCGCCAGCAGCTTGGGACAGGCGCGCCACGAGCAGTACTTC. It encodes CASSLGQARHEQYF.

The chain recombines TRBV9 with TRBJ2-1; the D is unclear. This CDR3 has 14 residues. Trimming removed 0 bases from V and 8 bases from J, with 12 bases in between. The germline CDR1 and CDR2 sequences are SGDLS and YYNGEE. The DNA for the CDR3 is TGTGCCAGCAGCGTAGCCCCGCGGTTCGATGAGCAGTTCTTC. Protein sequence: CASSVAPRFDEQFF.

This chain uses TRBV4-3 with TRBJ1-4; the D gene is possibly TRBD1 (5 bases). CDR3 length: 14 amino acids. The ends were cut back, 6 bases at V and 4 bases at J, with 12 bases in the middle. Germline loops: CDR1 LGHNA, CDR2 YSLEER. DNA of the CDR3: TGCGCCAGCAGACCGGGACTGATTAATGAAAAACTGTTTTTT. Translated, it gives CASRPGLINEKLFF.

V is TRBV5-6 and J is TRBJ1-2, with D perhaps matching TRBD1 (6 bases). This CDR3 spans 17 amino acids. From germline, CDR1 is SGHDT and CDR2 YYEEEE. Trimming removed 3 bases at V and 0 bases at J, with 18 bases between. The CDR3 bases are TGTGCCAGCAGCTCAGGGGTGGGACCCACTTCTAACTATGGCTACACCTTC. Its translation: CASSSGVGPTSNYGYTF. Full variable domain (rest looked up from reference TRBV5-6 and TRBJ1-2): DAGVTQSPTHLIKTRGQQVTLRCSPKSGHDTVSWYQQALGQGPQFIFQYYEEEERQRGNFPDRFSGHQFPNYSSELNVNALLLGDSALYLCASSSGVGPTSNYGYTFGSGTRLTVV.

This chain links TRBV2 with TRBJ2-5; TRBD1 aligns across 8 bases. V was clipped by 3 bases and J by 4 bases; unmatched bases: 7. Germline V lookup: CDR1 SNHLY, CDR2 FYNNEI. This CDR3 is built from 15 residues. CDR3 in amino acids: CASSDPGGALETQYF. The CDR3 region has the DNA TGTGCCAGCAGTGACCCAGGGGGCGCACTAGAGACCCAGTACTTC.

The chain couples TRBV7-9 to TRBJ1-2; a weak D match, TRBD1 (5 bases). V was shortened by 1 base and J by 7 bases, with 10 bases between the two germline ends. Germline values: CDR1 SEHNR, CDR2 FQNEAQ (reference sequence). There are 13 residues in the CDR3. The CDR3 DNA reads as TGTGCCAGCAGCTTAGGGAGCGGGGGTGGCTACACCTTC. As protein: CASSLGSGGGYTF.

The V call is TRBV7-2, the J call TRBJ1-2; a weak D match, TRBD1 (6 bases). Germline V gene data show CDR1 as SGHTA and CDR2 as FQGNSA. Trimming stripped 1 base from V and 6 bases from J, with 18 bases between. This CDR3 contains 16 residues. In nucleotides, the CDR3 is TGTGCCAGCAGCTTAGGTATTGGGACACCCAGTAATGGCTACACCTTC. This encodes CASSLGIGTPSNGYTF. Full variable domain (outside the CDR3, taken from reference TRBV7-2 and TRBJ1-2): GAGVSQSPSNKVTEKGKDVELRCDPISGHTALYWYRQSLGQGLEFLIYFQGNSAPDKSGLPSDRFSAERTGGSVSTLTIQRTQQEDSAVYLCASSLGIGTPSNGYTFGSGTRLTVV.

This clone was seen a few times. V usage is TRBV28 and J usage is TRBJ1-1; 8 bases map to TRBD1. This CDR3 region has 16 residues. Germline values: CDR1 MDHEN, CDR2 SYDVKM. The J segment lost 0 bases and the V segment lost 4 bases, leaving 7 bases of the junction unmatched. CDR3 sequence reads: CASSSATGGMNTEAFF. The CDR3 DNA sequence: TGTGCCAGCAGTTCTGCTACAGGGGGAATGAACACTGAAGCTTTCTTT.

This clone was recorded once. The chain has TRBV27 and TRBJ2-3; 10 bases agree with TRBD1. The CDR3 contains 17 residues. Looked up from germline, CDR1 is MNHEY and CDR2 is SMNVEV (reference sequence). Trimming cost V 4 bases and J 1 base; bases outside gene matches: 8. This CDR3 reads CASSSYTGTGGTDTQYF. The DNA of the CDR3 is TGTGCCAGCAGTTCCTACACCGGGACAGGGGGCACAGATACGCAGTATTTT.

The CDR3 coding sequence is TGTGCCAGCAGGTGGACTTCTCGTTACGAGCAGTACTTC. Amino acid sequence: CASRWTSRYEQYF. The rearrangement joins TRBV28 to TRBJ2-7; tentatively, D is TRBD2 (5 bases). CDR1 and CDR2 from the germline V gene are MDHEN and SYDVKM. Trimming took 6 bases from V and 4 from J, leaving 13 bases between them. CDR3 length: 13 residues.

This clone occurred a few times. The rearrangement links TRBV6-5 to TRBJ1-2; D might be TRBD1 (6 bases). The ends were cut back, 5 bases at V and 4 bases at J, with 14 bases in the middle. This CDR3 spans 14 amino acids. Germline assignment: CDR1 MNHEY and CDR2 SVGAGI. The CDR3 DNA follows: TGTGCCAGCAGTACAACCACAGGGCCCTATGGCTACACCTTC. Its protein product is CASSTTTGPYGYTF.

The sample holds many counts of this clone. The chain employs TRBV11-2 and TRBJ1-3; D gene uncertain. V was shortened by 4 bases and J by 10 bases, with 17 bases between the two germline ends. CDR1 and CDR2 from the germline V gene are SGHAT and FQNNGV. This CDR3 has 14 residues. The CDR3, as DNA: TGTGCCAGCAGCTCGGACTCGCCCCGTTCGACCATATATTTT. Translation: CASSSDSPRSTIYF.

This clone was counted at least ten times. The V gene is TRBV28, the J gene TRBJ1-2; 8 nucleotides match TRBD1. This CDR3 comprises 17 residues. The junction had 12 bases not matched to a gene; V was cut back by 3 bases and J by 3 bases. Germline assignment: CDR1 MDHEN and CDR2 SYDVKM. Here the CDR3 reads CASSLATRMGQDYGYTF. CDR3 sequence (DNA): TGTGCCAGCAGTTTGGCCACCAGGATGGGACAGGACTATGGCTACACCTTC.

The chain uses TRBV3-1 (or the pseudogene TRBV3-2) and TRBJ2-1; no reliable D call. The CDR3 is made up of 11 amino acids. The germline gives CDR1 LGHDT, CDR2 YNNKEL (reference sequence). V dropped 4 bases and J dropped 13 bases, with 11 bases sitting between them. Here the CDR3 reads CASSLAFVQFF. CDR3 DNA sequence: TGTGCCAGCAGCCTAGCATTCGTACAGTTCTTC.

The chain is built from TRBV7-6 and TRBJ1-1; D possibly corresponds to TRBD1 (5 bases). In germline, CDR1 is SGHVS, CDR2 FNYEAQ. This CDR3 spans 15 amino acids. V gave up 5 bases and J gave up 3 bases, with 16 bases separating them. DNA for the CDR3: TGTGCCAGCAGCAGAGGGACGGAGGGGCACACTGAAGCTTTCTTT. This sequence encodes CASSRGTEGHTEAFF.

The V and J genes are TRBV27 and TRBJ2-7, with TRBD1 identical over 9 bases. CDR1 and CDR2 (germline): MNHEY, SMNVEV (reference sequence). The V gene end was trimmed by 5 bases and the J gene end by 6 bases; junction bases not matched to a gene: 5. The CDR3 consists of 13 residues. CDR3 sequence reads: CASSVGQGREQYF. As DNA, the CDR3 is TGTGCCAGCAGTGTGGGACAGGGTCGCGAGCAGTACTTC.